The entry that follows covers one T cell receptor (beta chain) sequence. The source of the sample is a study of blood T cell repertoires in COVID-19. In the study overall: Samples taken during acute and convalescent COVID-19 were collected in the United States, Italy and Spain.

Here immunoSEQ multiplex PCR was the method, and the copy in TCRdb shows in-frame clones only, minus some. The repertoire holds 350,000 to 400,000 clones, with 90% to 95% as singletons. V lost 6 bases and J lost 7; bases outside the gene matches: 4. Germline CDR1 is MNHEY and CDR2 is SVGAGI. The CDR3 is made up of 14 amino acids. Sample: PBMCs or T cells enriched from blood (not recorded which). This rearrangement joins TRBV6-5 to TRBJ1-6; 9 bases fit TRBD1. This clonotype originated in a woman aged 40 to 50 who had been exposed to COVID-19. The CDR3 nucleotides are TGTGCCAGCAGAACGGACAGGGGCAATTCACCCCTCCACTTT. It translates to CASRTDRGNSPLHF.